This T cell receptor (beta chain) was obtained from a study of shared clonotypes between healthy human individuals. The CDR3 has 14 residues. Looked up from germline, CDR1 is SGHRS and CDR2 is YFSETQ. Trimming stripped 0 bases from V and 3 bases from J, with 9 bases between. Sequencing used immunoSEQ multiplex PCR; TCRdb keeps in-frame clones, though not all of them. The sample has 2.5 million or so clones, approximately 94% seen once. Division of CD4+ cells produced a CD45RA+ naive subset and a CD45RA-negative memory subset. The sequenced material came from naive CD4+ T cells sorted from blood. Stated subset: CD45RA+ positively selected. V is TRBV5-1 and J is TRBJ1-2; D not certain. The sequence was obtained from a man between 18 and 35 years old in good health. Written as DNA, the CDR3 is TGCGCCAGCAGCTTGGGTACTTGGGACTATGGCTACACCTTC. Translated: CASSLGTWDYGYTF.